The next 10 T cell receptor beta chains were all read from a single sample in a study of identical twins. From the 5' RACE reads, TCRdb called clonotypes with MiXCR, one entry per CDR3 protein. The sample has about 530,000 distinct CDR3 sequences; approximately 20% are singletons. This sample was also put to use in a study of yellow fever vaccine responses in identical twins.

Sequences were obtained from CD4+ T cells sorted from blood. The receptor set was obtained from a woman aged 18-29 years in good health.

This chain links TRBV10-2 with TRBJ1-1; a weak D match, TRBD1 (6 bases). This CDR3 has 13 residues. The V end lost 5 bases, the J end lost 2 bases, and 9 bases lay between the germline ends. CDR1 WSHSY and CDR2 SAAADI come from the germline V gene. CDR3 in DNA: TGCGCCAGCAGTAGCAGGGGAAACACTGAAGCTTTCTTT. Residues: CASSSRGNTEAFF.

The table lists this clonotype with a few counts. J is TRBJ2-5 and V is TRBV5-1; 8 bases are a match to TRBD2. The CDR3 has 14 amino acids. The junction had 10 bases not matched to a gene; V was cut back by 7 bases and J by 5 bases. Germline CDR1 SGHRS, CDR2 YFSETQ. This CDR3 is CASGPGGPGETQYF. DNA for the CDR3: TGCGCCAGCGGCCCGGGAGGGCCGGGGGAGACCCAGTACTTC.

This chain connects TRBV6-1 to TRBJ2-2, with 7 bases identical to TRBD1. After removal of 8 bases from V and 2 bases from J, the junction contained 5 bases not matched to a gene. From germline, CDR1 is MNHNS and CDR2 SASEGT. The CDR3 is 14 amino acids. This CDR3 is CASVGQFNTGELFF. CDR3 sequence (DNA): TGTGCCAGCGTGGGACAGTTTAACACCGGGGAGCTGTTTTTT.

This clonotype was detected only a few times. Written as DNA, the CDR3 is TGTGCCAGCAGTGAAGTTCTTGGGGACACCGGGGAGCTGTTTTTT. It is translated as CASSEVLGDTGELFF. The chain is built from TRBV2 and TRBJ2-2; no definite D call. The CDR3 extends over 15 amino acids. V was cut by 1 base and J by 3 bases, with 9 bases left in between. Germline V gives CDR1 SNHLY, CDR2 FYNNEI.

This clonotype was found a few times. The chain is built from TRBV28 and TRBJ2-5, with D maybe TRBD1 (5 bases). There are 13 residues in the CDR3. CDR1 is MDHEN and CDR2 is SYDVKM in the germline V gene. V was cut by 5 bases and J by 7 bases, with 14 bases left in between. CDR3 nucleotides: TGTGCCAGCAGTCGAGCGCTCCAGGGGACCCAGTACTTC. Protein sequence: CASSRALQGTQYF.

This clonotype was detected a few times. This rearrangement joins TRBV15 to TRBJ2-7; a weak D match, TRBD1 (6 bases). Trimming removed 0 bases at V and 3 bases at J, with 15 bases between. The V gene's germline CDR1 is LNHNV and CDR2 YYDKDF (reference sequence). This CDR3 has 16 amino acids. CDR3 nucleotides: TGTGCCACCAGCAGAGACCTCCAGGGGAGCCTCTACGAGCAGTACTTC. It yields the protein CATSRDLQGSLYEQYF. Supplemented by reference TRBV15 and TRBJ2-7, the full variable domain reads DAMVIQNPRYQVTQFGKPVTLSCSQTLNHNVMYWYQQKSSQAPKLLFHYYDKDFNNEADTPDNFQSRRPNTSFCFLDIRSPGLGDTAMYLCATSRDLQGSLYEQYFGPGTRLTVT.

This rearrangement joins TRBV15 to TRBJ2-3; 7 nucleotides line up with TRBD1. Unmatched junction bases numbered 7, after V lost 4 bases and J lost 0 bases. This CDR3 is 16 amino acids long. Germline V gives CDR1 LNHNV, CDR2 YYDKDF (reference sequence). The CDR3 DNA reads TGTGCCACCAGCAAGGCCACAGGGGTTAGCACAGATACGCAGTATTTT. Translation gives CATSKATGVSTDTQYF.

The rearrangement links TRBV20-1 to TRBJ1-5; the match to TRBD1 covers 7 bases. This CDR3 has 14 amino acids. CDR1 is DFQATT and CDR2 is SNEGSKA in the germline V gene (reference sequence). J gave up 0 bases and V 3 bases, and 2 bases lay outside the gene matches. The CDR3 nucleotides are TGCAGTGCTAGCAGGGGGAATAGCAATCAGCCCCAGCATTTT. It is translated as CSASRGNSNQPQHF.

V and J are TRBV5-1 and TRBJ2-7, with 8 bases lining up with TRBD2. This CDR3 comprises 14 residues. Germline values: CDR1 SGHRS, CDR2 YFSETQ. Trimming at V came to 7 bases and at J to 3 bases, leaving 9 bases not matched to a gene. CDR3 nucleotide sequence: TGCGCCAGCGCAAATAGCGGGACCCTCTACGAGCAGTACTTC. It yields the protein CASANSGTLYEQYF.

This rearrangement joins TRBV10-3 to TRBJ2-3; 10 bases agree with TRBD1. The CDR3 totals 19 residues. Trimming at V came to 0 bases and at J to 2 bases, leaving 11 bases not matched to a gene. CDR1 is ENHRY and CDR2 is SYGVKD in the germline V gene. The CDR3, as DNA: TGTGCCATCAGTGAGTCGACGGTGTTGGGACAGGGGATCACAGATACGCAGTATTTT. It translates to CAISESTVLGQGITDTQYF.